The 24 T cell receptor beta chains given below trace back to one sample, sequenced in a study of blood T cell repertoires in COVID-19. Profiling relied on immunoSEQ multiplex PCR, and the TCRdb table lists in-frame clones only, not all of them. The sample contains some 220,000 clones, approximately 92% of which appear only once. The sample was PBMCs or T cells enriched from blood (not recorded which). The receptors derive from a woman under 30 in a cohort exposed to, infected with or recovered from COVID-19 (not recorded which).

The chain recombines TRBV2 with TRBJ2-4; 7 nucleotides match TRBD1. Looked up from germline, CDR1 is SNHLY and CDR2 is FYNNEI. The CDR3 consists of 13 residues. V shed 6 bases, J shed 4 bases, and the junction held 3 bases outside the gene matches. This chain's CDR3 is CASSWDSKNIQYF. The CDR3 DNA reads as TGTGCCAGCAGCTGGGACAGTAAAAACATTCAGTACTTC.

This rearrangement joins TRBV19 to TRBJ2-2; no clear D gene. V lost 3 bases, J lost 7 bases, and 6 bases lay in between. This CDR3 spans 12 amino acids. Germline loops: CDR1 LNHDA, CDR2 SQIVND (reference sequence). The CDR3 sequence is CASSMFLGELFF. In DNA, the CDR3 is TGTGCCAGTAGTATGTTCCTCGGGGAGCTGTTTTTT.

This rearrangement joins TRBV14 to TRBJ1-3; D ambiguous. CDR3 length: 17 amino acids. CDR1 is SGHDN and CDR2 is FVKESK in the germline V gene. The V end was cut by 1 base, the J end by 0 bases, with 13 bases between. The CDR3 DNA reads as TGTGCCAGCAGCCAAGGCCCCGGCGGCTTCTCTGGAAACACCATATATTTT. Residues: CASSQGPGGFSGNTIYF.

The chain joins TRBV4-2 to TRBJ1-2, with D perhaps matching TRBD1 (6 bases). V was pared by 0 bases and J by 6 bases, with 20 bases between. Germline V gene sequence: CDR1 LGHNA, CDR2 YNFKEQ. The CDR3 sequence is 17 residues long. CDR3 DNA: TGTGCCAGCAGCCAAGATCCGGCGGGCGTGCGGGGGCATGGCTACACCTTC. Translated: CASSQDPAGVRGHGYTF.

The rearrangement uses TRBV2 and TRBJ2-7; 8 bases line up with TRBD1. The CDR3 has 12 residues. The junction had 3 bases not matched to a gene; V was cut back by 8 bases and J by 3 bases. The germline V gene encodes CDR1 SNHLY and CDR2 FYNNEI. The CDR3 nucleotides read TGTGCCAGCGGGGGACAGGTCTACGAGCAGTACTTC. Encoded protein: CASGGQVYEQYF.

V and J are TRBV27 and TRBJ2-1; TRBD2 agrees at 8 bases. The CDR3 extends over 18 amino acids. Germline loops: CDR1 MNHEY, CDR2 SMNVEV (reference sequence). The trim removed 0 bases at V and 6 bases at J, leaving 13 bases unmatched. The CDR3 coding sequence is TGTGCCAGCAGTTTATCTGCAGAACTACGACTAGCGCTCAATGAGCAGTTCTTC. As protein: CASSLSAELRLALNEQFF.

V gene TRBV19 combines with J gene TRBJ1-1; 10 bases align to TRBD1. Germline values: CDR1 LNHDA, CDR2 SQIVND (reference sequence). Losses at the gene ends were 1 base for V and 6 bases for J; bases not matched to a gene: 8. CDR3 length: 16 amino acids. The CDR3 here is CASSIGGRQGAAEAFF. Written as DNA, the CDR3 is TGTGCCAGTAGTATAGGGGGGAGACAGGGGGCCGCTGAAGCTTTCTTT.

CDR3 amino acids: CASRIPLAGGSSYNEQFF. DNA for the CDR3: TGTGCCAGCAGGATACCGCTAGCGGGGGGAAGCTCCTACAATGAGCAGTTCTTC. The V and J genes are TRBV28 and TRBJ2-1, with 11 bases identical to TRBD2. From germline, CDR1 is MDHEN and CDR2 SYDVKM. With 6 bases clipped from V and 0 bases from J, the junction kept 10 bases outside the gene matches. This CDR3 has 18 amino acids.

The rearrangement links TRBV7-3 to TRBJ2-5, with TRBD1 as a possible D gene (6 bases). The CDR3 loop spans 14 amino acids. Germline V gives CDR1 SGHTA, CDR2 FQGTGA. The V gene lost 4 bases and the J gene lost 7 bases, with 16 bases spanning the gap. The CDR3 sequence: CASSSTGSRGTQYF. The CDR3 DNA is TGTGCCAGCAGCTCAACAGGGTCCAGGGGGACCCAGTACTTC.

This chain links TRBV6-5 with TRBJ1-4; a weak D match, TRBD1 (5 bases). V was shortened by 6 bases and J by 1 base, with 12 bases between the two germline ends. There are 15 residues in the CDR3. CDR1 and CDR2 from the germline V gene are MNHEY and SVGAGI. The CDR3 loop reads CASRFRDLTNEKLFF. The DNA of the CDR3 is TGTGCCAGCAGATTCCGGGACTTAACTAATGAAAAACTGTTTTTT.

This chain connects TRBV9 to TRBJ2-7; maybe TRBD1 (5 bases). The CDR3 is 19 amino acids. The V gene lost 6 bases and the J gene lost 6 bases, with 34 bases spanning the gap. CDR1 SGDLS and CDR2 YYNGEE come from the germline V gene. CDR3 nucleotides: TGTGCCAGCACAGCCTTGCAACTATTTTCTAGGGGATTTGTGGTCGAGCAGTACTTC. Amino acids: CASTALQLFSRGFVVEQYF.

V usage is TRBV9 and J usage is TRBJ1-3; 9 bases are shared with TRBD1. This CDR3 has 21 residues. The V segment lost 0 bases and the J segment 0 bases; nucleotides outside the gene matches: 16. Germline V gene sequence: CDR1 SGDLS, CDR2 YYNGEE. CDR3 nucleotide sequence: TGTGCCAGCAGCGTAGGACCTGGGACAGGGTCACTCCTCAGCTCTGGAAACACCATATATTTT. This encodes CASSVGPGTGSLLSSGNTIYF. The full variable domain, rest sourced from reference TRBV9 and TRBJ1-3, is DSGVTQTPKHLITATGQRVTLRCSPRSGDLSVYWYQQSLDQGLQFLIQYYNGEERAKGNILERFSAQQFPDLHSELNLSSLELGDSALYFCASSVGPGTGSLLSSGNTIYFGEGSWLTVV.

The chain has TRBV5-4 and TRBJ2-5; D remains ambiguous. Per the germline V gene, CDR1 is SGHNT and CDR2 is YYREEE (reference sequence). Trimming shortened V by 3 bases and J by 2 bases, and 8 bases separated the two germline ends. CDR3 length: 13 amino acids. The CDR3 DNA is TGTGCCAGCAGCTCGCGGCAGCAAGAGACCCAGTACTTC. The encoded protein is CASSSRQQETQYF.

The rearrangement uses TRBV7-9 and TRBJ1-2; D remains unclear. In germline, CDR1 is SEHNR, CDR2 FQNEAQ (reference sequence). Trimming took off 4 bases at V and 4 bases at J, with 10 bases between the two ends. The CDR3 runs 13 residues. CDR3 DNA: TGTGCCAGCAGCTCTCAGGCGGGCTATGGCTACACCTTC. Its protein product is CASSSQAGYGYTF.

V is TRBV7-9 and J is TRBJ1-6, with a tentative D call TRBD1 (6 bases). Trimming cost V 3 bases and J 5 bases, with 23 bases left between them. The CDR3 contains 19 residues. Looked up from germline, CDR1 is SEHNR and CDR2 is FQNEAQ (reference sequence). CDR3 in amino acids: CASSFWGHAKGMNNSPLHF. CDR3 nucleotides: TGTGCCAGCAGCTTTTGGGGGCACGCCAAAGGAATGAATAATTCACCCCTCCACTTT.

The rearrangement uses TRBV7-9 and TRBJ1-1; 9 bases are shared with TRBD1. CDR3 length: 14 residues. Per germline, CDR1 SEHNR and CDR2 FQNEAQ (reference sequence). V shed 5 bases and J 5 bases; nucleotides not matched to a gene: 6. Here the CDR3 DNA reads TGTGCCAGCAGCGTTGGACAGGGGCGTACTGAAGCTTTCTTT. Protein sequence: CASSVGQGRTEAFF. Full variable domain (remainder filled in from reference TRBV7-9 and TRBJ1-1): DTGVSQNPRHKITKRGQNVTFRCDPISEHNRLYWYRQTLGQGPEFLTYFQNEAQLEKSRLLSDRFSAERPKGSFSTLEIQRTEQGDSAMYLCASSVGQGRTEAFFGQGTRLTVV.

This chain links TRBV25-1 with TRBJ1-6; TRBD1 might be the D (5 bases). In germline, CDR1 is MGHDK, CDR2 SYGVNS. The V end was cut by 6 bases, the J end by 4 bases, with 10 bases between. This CDR3 has 14 residues. As DNA, the CDR3 is TGTGCCAGCAGCGGCGGGGGTTATAATTCACCCCTCCACTTT. Its protein product is CASSGGGYNSPLHF.

The chain links TRBV2 to TRBJ1-1; 8 nucleotides align to TRBD1. Germline-derived CDR1 and CDR2 are SNHLY and FYNNEI. The CDR3 has 17 residues. Germline trimming cut 9 bases from V and 2 bases from J; bases unmatched to any gene: 17. CDR3 in amino acids: CARDRGHSFPTNTEAFF. The DNA for the CDR3 is TGTGCCAGAGACAGGGGACACTCCTTTCCCACCAACACTGAAGCTTTCTTT.

This rearrangement joins TRBV28 to TRBJ1-1, with D unresolved. From germline, CDR1 is MDHEN and CDR2 SYDVKM. Deletions cut 1 base from V and 4 bases from J, with 13 bases between. The CDR3 loop spans 15 amino acids. The CDR3 nucleotides read TGTGCCAGCAGTTTATACTCCGGACTAGCCACTGAAGCTTTCTTT. Its protein is CASSLYSGLATEAFF.

V gene TRBV20-1 combines with J gene TRBJ2-7; 12 bases fit TRBD1. Trimming took 3 bases from V and 2 from J; bases not matched to a gene: 5. CDR1 is DFQATT and CDR2 is SNEGSKA in the germline V gene (reference sequence). The CDR3 runs to 15 residues. CDR3 nucleotides: TGCAGTGCTAGTCCGGGACAGGGGGCACCCTACGAGCAGTACTTC. Protein: CSASPGQGAPYEQYF.

As regards this clone: Other DNA sequences from this sample encode an identical CDR3 as well. J is TRBJ1-5 and V is TRBV7-9; D unresolved. The V end lost 3 bases, the J end lost 2 bases, and 8 bases lay between the germline ends. The germline V gene encodes CDR1 SEHNR and CDR2 FQNEAQ (reference sequence). This CDR3 is 14 amino acids long. The CDR3 loop reads CASSLGQGNQPQHF. The CDR3 DNA sequence: TGTGCCAGCAGCTTGGGCCAAGGCAATCAGCCCCAGCATTTT.

This rearrangement joins TRBV24-1 to TRBJ2-2; D is perhaps TRBD2 (6 bases). Germline CDR1 reads KGHDR; CDR2 reads SFDVKD. V lost 6 bases and J lost 13, with 17 bases in between. The CDR3 totals 13 residues. The CDR3 loop is CATSRGGELGLFF. The CDR3 coding sequence is TGTGCCACCAGTAGAGGAGGGGAGCTGGGGCTGTTTTTT.

The chain links TRBV6-1 to TRBJ1-2; D unresolved. Germline V gene sequence: CDR1 MNHNS, CDR2 SASEGT. Trimming cost V 1 base and J 0 bases, with 9 bases left between them. The CDR3 is made up of 15 amino acids. The CDR3 is CASSEERGTNYGYTF. In DNA form, the CDR3 reads TGTGCCAGCAGTGAAGAAAGAGGTACTAACTATGGCTACACCTTC.

This sequence joins TRBV15 and TRBJ2-7; 10 bases match TRBD2. The germline gives CDR1 LNHNV, CDR2 YYDKDF (reference sequence). CDR3 length equals 16 residues. With 1 base clipped from V and 0 bases from J, the junction kept 3 bases outside the gene matches. CDR3 amino acids: CATSRGTSGISYEQYF. The CDR3 bases are TGTGCCACCAGCAGAGGGACTAGCGGTATCTCCTACGAGCAGTACTTC.